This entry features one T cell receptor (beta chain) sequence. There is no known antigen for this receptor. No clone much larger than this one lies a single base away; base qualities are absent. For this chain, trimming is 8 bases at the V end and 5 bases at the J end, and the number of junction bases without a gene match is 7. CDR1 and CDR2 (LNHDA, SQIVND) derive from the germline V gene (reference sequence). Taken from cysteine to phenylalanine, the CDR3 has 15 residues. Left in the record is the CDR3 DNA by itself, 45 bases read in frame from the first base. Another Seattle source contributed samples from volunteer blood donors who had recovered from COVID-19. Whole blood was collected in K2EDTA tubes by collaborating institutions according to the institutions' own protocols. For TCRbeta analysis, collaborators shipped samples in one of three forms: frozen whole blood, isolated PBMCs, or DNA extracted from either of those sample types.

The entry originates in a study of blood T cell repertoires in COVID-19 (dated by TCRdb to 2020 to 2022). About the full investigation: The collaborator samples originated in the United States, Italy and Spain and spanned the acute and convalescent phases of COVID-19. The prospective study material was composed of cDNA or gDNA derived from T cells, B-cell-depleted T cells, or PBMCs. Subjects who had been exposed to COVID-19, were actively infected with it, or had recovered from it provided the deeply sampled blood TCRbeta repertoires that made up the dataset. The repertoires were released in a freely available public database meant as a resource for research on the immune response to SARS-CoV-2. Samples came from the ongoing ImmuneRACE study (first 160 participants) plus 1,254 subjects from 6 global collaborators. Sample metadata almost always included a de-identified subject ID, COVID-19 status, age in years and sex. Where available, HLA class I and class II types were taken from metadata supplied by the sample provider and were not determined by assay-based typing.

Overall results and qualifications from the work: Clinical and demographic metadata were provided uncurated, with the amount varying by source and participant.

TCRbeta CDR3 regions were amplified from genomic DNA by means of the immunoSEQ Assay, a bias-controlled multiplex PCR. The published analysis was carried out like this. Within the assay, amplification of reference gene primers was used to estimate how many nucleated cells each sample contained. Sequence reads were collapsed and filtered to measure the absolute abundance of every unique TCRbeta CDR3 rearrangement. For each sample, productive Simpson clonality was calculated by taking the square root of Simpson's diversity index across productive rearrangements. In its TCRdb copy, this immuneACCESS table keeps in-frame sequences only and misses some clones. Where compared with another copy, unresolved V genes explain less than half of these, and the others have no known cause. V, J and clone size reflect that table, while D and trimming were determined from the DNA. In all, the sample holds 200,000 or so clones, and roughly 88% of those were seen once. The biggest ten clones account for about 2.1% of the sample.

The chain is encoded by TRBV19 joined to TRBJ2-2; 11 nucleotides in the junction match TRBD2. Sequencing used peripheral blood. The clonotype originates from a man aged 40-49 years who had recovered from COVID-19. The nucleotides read TGTGCCAGTGAGATGGGACTAGCGGCAACCGGGGAGCTGTTTTTT. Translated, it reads CASEMGLAATGELFF.